These 20 T cell receptor beta chains came from one sample sequenced in a study of T-cell memory formation after mild COVID-19 (dated by TCRdb to the early 2020s). The library was produced with 5' RACE. The sequencing machine was an Illumina NovaSeq 6000. The raw public data were reprocessed by TCRdb itself: fastp quality trimming at Q25, MiXCR clonotype calling, in-frame beta chains only. For every CDR3 protein sequence, its rows merge into one entry that carries the most common genes and DNA. The sample profile shows approximately 89,000 distinct CDR3 sequences; roughly 13% of them were found once. Together, the top ten hold 41% of the sample. The sequencing input was PBMCs or a T cell subset sorted from them (not recorded which). The receptors were sampled from a man between 18 and 29 years old who had mild COVID-19 (a few samples of this study predate the infection). The sample titles of this study are shuffled in the database, so cell type and time point are left out; the donor was told from shared clones.

This clonotype has a count of ten or more. The CDR3 loop reads CSARRISSYEQYV. DNA of the CDR3: TGCAGTGCCCGACGGATTAGCTCCTACGAGCAGTACGTC. V and J are TRBV20-1 and TRBJ2-7; no clear D gene. V lost 6 bases and J lost 0, with 12 bases in between. The germline V gene has CDR1 DFQATT and CDR2 SNEGSKA (reference sequence). This CDR3 contains 13 residues.

This clonotype was seen a few times. The gene calls are TRBV11-2 and TRBJ2-5; 9 positions agree with TRBD1. The CDR3 runs 16 residues. The germline V gene encodes CDR1 SGHAT and CDR2 FQNNGV. V gave up 1 base and J gave up 2 bases; unmatched junction bases: 5. The CDR3 DNA follows: TGTGCCAGCAGCTTAGTGGGGGGACAGGGACAAGAGACCCAGTACTTC. This translates into CASSLVGGQGQETQYF.

This clonotype has ten or more counts. The CDR3 bases are TGTGCCAGCAGTGAGGGTAGCGGGGGCACAGATACGCAGTATTTT. As protein: CASSEGSGGTDTQYF. The chain employs TRBV6-4 and TRBJ2-3; the match to TRBD2 covers 8 bases. Trimming took 3 bases from V and 1 from J; bases not matched to a gene: 3. Germline V lookup: CDR1 MRHNA, CDR2 SNTAGT. The CDR3 runs to 15 residues.

This clonotype has a handful of counts. The gene calls are TRBV4-1 and TRBJ2-7, with D hard to call. CDR1 MGHRA and CDR2 YSYEKL come from the germline V gene. The CDR3 spans 15 residues. Deletions cut 1 base from V and 3 bases from J, with 13 bases between. In DNA, the CDR3 is TGCGCCAGCAGCCAAGTAGTAGCAGCCCACTACGAGCAGTACTTC. Protein: CASSQVVAAHYEQYF.

This clonotype occurred many times. This chain connects TRBV6-5 to TRBJ2-7; 11 positions match TRBD2. The CDR3 runs 15 residues. V lost 4 bases to trimming and J lost 4 bases; unmatched junction nucleotides: 6. The germline V gene encodes CDR1 MNHEY and CDR2 SVGAGI. The CDR3 DNA reads TGTGCCAGCAGTTTCACGACTAGCGGGGCATACGAGCAGTACTTC. This gives the protein CASSFTTSGAYEQYF.

The chain links TRBV12-3 or TRBV12-4 to TRBJ2-1; tentatively, D is TRBD2 (5 bases). The CDR3 contains 12 residues. Deletions cut 5 bases from V and 7 bases from J, with 9 bases between. CDR3 region: CASSRGLNEQFF. The DNA of the CDR3 is TGTGCCAGCAGTCGGGGTCTTAATGAGCAGTTCTTC.

The chain combines TRBV13 with TRBJ2-7; D uncertain. This CDR3 is built from 14 residues. The germline V gene has CDR1 PRHDT and CDR2 FYEKMQ (reference sequence). V was trimmed by 0 bases and J by 3 bases, leaving 9 bases between them. This CDR3 is CASSLGLSIYEQYV. The DNA for the CDR3 is TGTGCCAGCAGCTTAGGACTATCGATCTACGAGCAGTACGTC.

The J gene is TRBJ1-1, the V gene TRBV5-1, with 7 bases lining up with TRBD1. This CDR3 has 16 residues. With V trimmed by 1 base and J by 0 bases, 6 bases remained unmatched. Germline V gene lookup returns CDR1 SGHRS and CDR2 YFSETQ. The CDR3: CASSLWIRGLNTEAFF. The CDR3 DNA reads TGCGCCAGCAGCTTGTGGATTAGGGGGCTGAACACTGAAGCTTTCTTT.

The rearrangement joins TRBV7-9 to TRBJ2-5; D is unresolved. Germline values: CDR1 SEHNR, CDR2 FQNEAQ (reference sequence). Trimming pared 5 bases from V and 1 base from J, leaving 11 bases between. The CDR3 extends over 14 amino acids. The CDR3 spells CASSPRHRQETQYF. CDR3 nucleotides: TGTGCCAGCAGCCCCCGGCACCGCCAAGAGACCCAGTACTTC.

This clonotype was seen a handful of times. The J gene is TRBJ2-1, the V gene TRBV6-5, with 8 bases identical to TRBD2. This CDR3 has 16 amino acids. Trimming removed 0 bases from V and 9 bases from J; junction bases left unmatched: 10. Germline CDR1 reads MNHEY; CDR2 reads SVGAGI. CDR3 in DNA: TGTGCCAGCAGTTACTCGAATCGGGGGGGGAATTCTGAGCAGTTCTTC. Translation: CASSYSNRGGNSEQFF.

This clonotype has more than one count but fewer than ten. In nucleotides, the CDR3 is TGTGCCAGCAGCCCAAGGGACAGTGATTCGGAGACCCAGTACTTC. Its protein product is CASSPRDSDSETQYF. The chain couples TRBV11-1 to TRBJ2-5; TRBD1 matches at 7 bases. Germline CDR1 SGHAT, CDR2 FQDESV (reference sequence). The CDR3 length is 15 residues. With V trimmed by 5 bases and J by 5 bases, 11 bases remained unmatched.

This chain joins TRBV6-5 and TRBJ2-1, with D possibly TRBD2 on 5 matching bases. Germline values: CDR1 MNHEY, CDR2 SVGAGI. The length of the CDR3 is 15 residues. The V end was cut by 1 base, the J end by 2 bases, with 9 bases between. The CDR3 region has the DNA TGTGCCAGCAGTTACTGGCTAGCAACCTACAATGAGCAGTTCTTC. As protein: CASSYWLATYNEQFF.

This clonotype was picked up a small number of times. The chain couples TRBV5-4 to TRBJ2-3; TRBD2 matches at 10 bases. V lost 4 bases and J lost 4; bases outside the gene matches: 9. CDR1 is SGHNT and CDR2 is YYREEE in the germline V gene (reference sequence). This CDR3 is 16 amino acids long. The CDR3 protein is CASSPGSGGAADTQYF. The CDR3 region has the DNA TGTGCCAGCAGCCCGGGAAGCGGGGGGGCAGCAGATACGCAGTATTTT.

The rearrangement uses TRBV29-1 and TRBJ2-7, with D hard to call. Trimming pared 4 bases from V and 2 bases from J, leaving 12 bases between. The CDR3 sequence is 13 residues long. Per germline, CDR1 SQVTM and CDR2 ANQGSEA. The CDR3 DNA reads TGCAGCGTTGTCGGCAGACCGGCCTACGAGCAGTACTTC. Translation gives CSVVGRPAYEQYF.

This clonotype was counted only a few times. V usage is TRBV20-1 and J usage is TRBJ2-3; TRBD1 matches at 7 bases. The CDR3 totals 12 residues. Looked up from germline, CDR1 is DFQATT and CDR2 is SNEGSKA (reference sequence). The V segment lost 7 bases and the J segment 2 bases; nucleotides outside the gene matches: 3. The CDR3 is CSGDRYTDTQYF. CDR3 nucleotide sequence: TGCAGTGGGGACAGATACACAGATACGCAGTATTTT.

The chain carries TRBV2 and TRBJ1-4; unclear D gene. The V gene's germline CDR1 is SNHLY and CDR2 FYNNEI. Trimming cost V 7 bases and J 0 bases, with 12 bases left between them. This CDR3 is built from 15 residues. As DNA, the CDR3 is TGTGCCAGCACCCTCTCGTTTGCAACTAATGAAAAACTGTTTTTT. Its translation is CASTLSFATNEKLFF.

This chain joins TRBV4-1 and TRBJ1-6; possibly TRBD1 for D (5 bases). The CDR3 is made up of 16 amino acids. Germline-derived CDR1 and CDR2 are MGHRA and YSYEKL. Trimming pared 0 bases from V and 5 bases from J, leaving 11 bases between. CDR3 sequence (DNA): TGCGCCAGCAGCCAAGATCAAGGGGTAGATAATTCACCCCTCCACTTT. This encodes CASSQDQGVDNSPLHF.

This clonotype was counted between two and nine times. The rearrangement joins TRBV19 to TRBJ2-1, with TRBD1 as a possible D gene (6 bases). Looked up from germline, CDR1 is LNHDA and CDR2 is SQIVND (reference sequence). This CDR3 has 15 residues. Trimming took 5 bases from V and 3 from J, leaving 14 bases between them. The CDR3 bases are TGTGCCAGTAGTGCCACATCAGGGGACTACAATGAGCAGTTCTTC. Translating gives CASSATSGDYNEQFF.

V is TRBV15 and J is TRBJ1-5; D remains unclear. Per the germline V gene, CDR1 is LNHNV and CDR2 is YYDKDF (reference sequence). V was clipped by 0 bases and J by 4 bases, with 1 base between them. This CDR3 contains 12 residues. CDR3 bases: TGTGCCACCAGCAGAGAAAATCAGCCCCAGCATTTT. Its protein product is CATSRENQPQHF.

This clonotype has a handful of counts. V usage is TRBV15 and J usage is TRBJ2-3, with TRBD2 matching 8 bases. Germline V gene sequence: CDR1 LNHNV, CDR2 YYDKDF (reference sequence). This CDR3 contains 18 residues. V shed 4 bases, J shed 2 bases, and the junction held 14 bases outside the gene matches. The chain's CDR3 is CATSTGAGARVITDTQYF. In DNA, the CDR3 is TGTGCCACCAGCACTGGAGCGGGGGCCCGCGTGATCACAGATACGCAGTATTTT.